This T cell receptor (beta chain) originates from a study of blood T cell repertoires in COVID-19. Study information: Both acute and convalescent COVID-19 samples were obtained from the United States, Italy and Spain. T cells, B-cell-depleted T cells, or PBMCs provided the cDNA or gDNA that served as material.

In the original analysis: Cell counts per sample came from amplifying reference gene primers. Sequencing was performed with immunoSEQ multiplex PCR; in TCRdb, only in-frame clones are kept and a portion is missing. That table furnishes V, J and clone size, whereas the DNA furnished D and trimming. The repertoire holds about 46,000 clones, with more than 80% as singletons. V dropped 7 bases and J dropped 2 bases, with 16 bases sitting between them. CDR1 is DFQATT, CDR2 SNEGSKA, per germline (reference sequence). The CDR3 is made up of 14 amino acids. This clone has only one observation. Sequenced: peripheral blood. The TCR sequence derives from a man aged 55-75 years with acute or convalescent COVID-19. The chain links TRBV20-1 to TRBJ2-3; weak D call: TRBD1 (6 bases). The CDR3, as DNA: TGCAGTGTTAGTATACAGGGCCCCACAGATACGCAGTATTTT. This gives the protein CSVSIQGPTDTQYF.